Following are 5 T cell receptor beta chains from one sample sequenced in a study of cytomegalovirus exposure and HLA in healthy donors. Primers: 60 Vbeta forward and 13 Jbeta reverse. Measured with immunoSEQ multiplex PCR; TCRdb has only the in-frame clones, and not every one. The sample lists roughly 120,000 clones; 15% were seen once. Input material: PBMCs. Source of these receptors: a woman in her late teens or twenties in good health and CMV-seronegative.

The J gene is TRBJ2-1, the V gene TRBV9, with 8 bases identical to TRBD2. The trim removed 0 bases at V and 4 bases at J, leaving 3 bases unmatched. Per the germline V gene, CDR1 is SGDLS and CDR2 is YYNGEE. The CDR3 is 15 residues long. The CDR3 region is CASSVAGGEYNEQFF. The CDR3 DNA is TGTGCCAGCAGCGTAGCCGGGGGGGAGTACAATGAGCAGTTCTTC.

The V and J genes are TRBV6-6 and TRBJ1-1; D unclear. CDR1 and CDR2 from the germline V gene are MNHNY and SVGAGI (reference sequence). V lost 2 bases and J 1 base, leaving 8 bases between the germline ends. This CDR3 contains 14 residues. CDR3 coding DNA: TGTGCCAGCAGTTACCTGGGCCCGAACACTGAAGCTTTCTTT. Encoded protein: CASSYLGPNTEAFF.

The V call is TRBV10-3, the J call TRBJ2-2, with 7 bases matching TRBD2. The V segment lost 11 bases and the J segment 1 base; nucleotides outside the gene matches: 7. The CDR3 has 14 amino acids. From germline, CDR1 is ENHRY and CDR2 SYGVKD. The CDR3 loop is CASHLAENTGELFF. The CDR3 DNA sequence: TGTGCCTCCCACCTAGCGGAGAACACCGGGGAGCTGTTTTTT.

The chain employs TRBV7-9 and TRBJ2-5; 9 bases fit TRBD1. Germline CDR1 and CDR2: SEHNR and FQNEAQ (reference sequence). The CDR3 is 14 residues long. Trimming removed 4 bases from V and 5 bases from J; junction bases left unmatched: 5. CDR3 residues: CASSWTGVGETQYF. The CDR3 nucleotides are TGTGCCAGCAGCTGGACAGGGGTTGGGGAGACCCAGTACTTC.

This clone was seen more than once but under ten times. The rearrangement joins TRBV9 to TRBJ2-1, with a tentative D call TRBD2 (5 bases). The CDR3 consists of 15 residues. V was cut by 5 bases and J by 8 bases, with 20 bases left in between. The germline V gene has CDR1 SGDLS and CDR2 YYNGEE. The CDR3 nucleotides read TGTGCCAGCAGTACCGGGGTCGGCGAATGGGATGAGCAGTTCTTC. Translation: CASSTGVGEWDEQFF.